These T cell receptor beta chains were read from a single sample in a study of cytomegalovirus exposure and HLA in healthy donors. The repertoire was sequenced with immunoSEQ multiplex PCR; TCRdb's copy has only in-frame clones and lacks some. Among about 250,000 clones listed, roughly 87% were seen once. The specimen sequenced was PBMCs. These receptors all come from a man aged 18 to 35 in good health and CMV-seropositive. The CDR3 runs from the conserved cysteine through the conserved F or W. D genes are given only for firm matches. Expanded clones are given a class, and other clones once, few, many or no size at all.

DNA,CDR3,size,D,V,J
TGCGCCAGCAGCTTGGTTTCTAACGCTGCGCGGTTCTTC,CASSLVSNAARFF,few,.,TRBV5-1,TRBJ2-1
TGTGCCAGCAGTGAAGCCGAAACAGATACGCAGTATTTT,CASSEAETDTQYF,.,.,TRBV6-4,TRBJ2-3
TGTGCCAGCAGCACAGATACGCAGTATTTT,CASSTDTQYF,.,.,TRBV7-8,TRBJ2-3
TGTGCCAGCAGACCTAACAGGGGGCGGGATGAAGCTTTCTTT,CASRPNRGRDEAFF,.,TRBD1,TRBV7-9,TRBJ1-1
TGCAGTGCCGTGTGGGACGCTGGCTACACCTTC,CSAVWDAGYTF,.,.,TRBV20-1,TRBJ1-2
TGTGCCAGCTCACCGACGGCGGAGCGGGAAAAACTGTTTTTT,CASSPTAEREKLFF,once,.,TRBV18,TRBJ1-4
TGTGCCAGCAGCCCGGGCGTAGAAGAGACCCAGTACTTC,CASSPGVEETQYF,.,.,TRBV7-9,TRBJ2-5
TGTGCCAGCATGGCAGGGGACACTGAAGCTTTCTTT,CASMAGDTEAFF,.,.,TRBV25-1,TRBJ1-1
TGTGCCAGCAGAGTGACAGGGGGCATGAACACTGAAGCTTTCTTT,CASRVTGGMNTEAFF,.,TRBD1,TRBV27,TRBJ1-1
TGTGCCAGCATCGCAGGGGGTGACTATGGCTACACCTTC,CASIAGGDYGYTF,.,TRBD1,TRBV7-9,TRBJ1-2
TGTGCCAGCAGTTACAGGGGGCTCTCTGGAAACACCATATATTTT,CASSYRGLSGNTIYF,.,TRBD1,TRBV27,TRBJ1-3
TGTGCCTGGAATACAGGCTTTAACACTGAAGCTTTCTTT,CAWNTGFNTEAFF,.,.,TRBV30,TRBJ1-1
TGTGCCAGCAGTTCAGACAGGGGCTCAGAGACCCAGTACTTC,CASSSDRGSETQYF,few,TRBD1,TRBV2,TRBJ2-5
TGTGCCAGTAGTATTTGGGGCACTGGAAACACCATATATTTT,CASSIWGTGNTIYF,.,.,TRBV19,TRBJ1-3
TGTGCCAGCAGTCCTATCGGATTAGCCTCCTCTGGGGCCAACGTCCTGACTTTC,CASSPIGLASSGANVLTF,.,.,TRBV28,TRBJ2-6
TGTGCCAGCAGTGAAGCGTACAGGAATGAAAAACTGTTTTTT,CASSEAYRNEKLFF,.,.,TRBV6-1,TRBJ1-4